This entry concerns a single T cell receptor (beta chain). Antigen unknown. Method: immunoSEQ multiplex PCR; TCRdb's copy keeps in-frame clones and lacks some. The sample includes about 590,000 clones, over 95% of them seen just once. The CDR3 is made up of 16 amino acids. Germline CDR1 is MNHEY and CDR2 is SVGAGI. J lost 3 bases, V lost 4 bases, and 7 bases had no gene match. This sample is part of a study of shared clonotypes between healthy human individuals. Naive CD8 isolation took CD45RO-negative cells positively selected for CCR7 and excluded terminally differentiated effector memory CD45RA+ cells. Everyone who donated was a Caucasian adult who lived in Nashville, Tennessee. Points from the study as a whole: The diversity represented, both genetic and in exposure history, was limited by few donors.

The receptor was derived from a woman aged 25 to 45 in good health. The V call is TRBV6-5, the J call TRBJ2-1; 9 bases line up with TRBD2. Sequenced sample: naive CD8+ T cells sorted from blood. CDR3 residues: CASSSPRLAVYNEQFF. The CDR3 region has the DNA TGTGCCAGCAGTTCTCCTAGACTAGCGGTCTACAATGAGCAGTTCTTC.